Listed here are 10 T cell receptor beta chains from one sample, sequenced in a study of blood T cells in healthy people across ages. A second about 6 to 11 cycle PCR used barcoded and J-beta primers. MiXCR was run by TCRdb on the 5' RACE reads, yielding one entry per CDR3 protein. Among around 800,000 distinct CDR3 sequences listed, 20% to 30% were seen once. These data also formed part of another study, on T cells of mothers and their children.

The sequenced sample was blood. These receptors were collected from a boy aged 10-17 years in good health.

This clonotype has a handful of counts. The gene calls are TRBV2 and TRBJ2-7; the D gene is possibly TRBD2 (6 bases). Trimming removed 5 bases at V and 5 bases at J, with 16 bases between. Per the germline V gene, CDR1 is SNHLY and CDR2 is FYNNEI. CDR3 length: 14 amino acids. Here the CDR3 reads CASSKAGSLDEQYF. The CDR3, as DNA: TGTGCCAGCAGTAAGGCGGGGAGTCTCGACGAGCAGTACTTC.

The chain recombines TRBV7-9 with TRBJ1-4; TRBD1 is a possible D gene (6 bases). The CDR3 is 15 amino acids. CDR1 SEHNR and CDR2 FQNEAQ come from the germline V gene (reference sequence). V lost 5 bases and J lost 7, with 17 bases in between. The chain's CDR3 is CASSPILGGGEKLFF. The CDR3, as DNA: TGTGCCAGCAGCCCAATCCTAGGGGGTGGTGAAAAACTGTTTTTT. The variable domain in full, completed from reference TRBV7-9 and TRBJ1-4, reads DTGVSQNPRHKITKRGQNVTFRCDPISEHNRLYWYRQTLGQGPEFLTYFQNEAQLEKSRLLSDRFSAERPKGSFSTLEIQRTEQGDSAMYLCASSPILGGGEKLFFGSGTQLSVL.

The chain employs TRBV29-1 and TRBJ1-2; D is possibly TRBD1 (5 bases). V was cut by 4 bases and J by 3 bases, with 12 bases left in between. The CDR3 is 13 residues long. Germline V CDR1 and CDR2: SQVTM, ANQGSEA. Written as DNA, the CDR3 is TGCAGCGTTGGGGAGCAGGGTTACTATGGCTACACCTTC. Translating it yields CSVGEQGYYGYTF.

The chain has TRBV10-2 and TRBJ1-1; TRBD1 matches 8 bases. The trim removed 6 bases at V and 3 bases at J, leaving 15 bases unmatched. CDR1 is WSHSY and CDR2 is SAAADI in the germline V gene. CDR3 length equals 17 residues. The CDR3 DNA reads TGCGCCAGCAGGAGCCCGTGGCCGGGACAGGTTGACACTGAAGCTTTCTTT. It codes for CASRSPWPGQVDTEAFF.

This sequence joins TRBV7-7 and TRBJ2-6; D not resolved. This CDR3 comprises 17 residues. Trimming left V 3 bases short and J 0 bases short, with 12 bases between. Germline values: CDR1 SSHAT, CDR2 FNYEAQ (reference sequence). CDR3 DNA sequence: TGTGCCAGCAGCTTTGGCCTGGGAAACTCTGGGGCCAACGTCCTGACTTTC. This codes for CASSFGLGNSGANVLTF.

The table lists this clonotype with many counts. The chain uses TRBV2 and TRBJ2-5; maybe TRBD2 (5 bases). The DNA matches TRBJ2-1 better at its end, which makes the J call doubtful. This CDR3 region has 13 residues. Germline CDR1 SNHLY, CDR2 FYNNEI. The CDR3 sequence is CASSSGNQAEQFF. The CDR3 region has the DNA TGTGCCAGCAGTTCCGGGAACCAAGCCGAGCAGTTCTTC.

This clonotype occurred a few times. The chain links TRBV6-6 to TRBJ2-1; TRBD2 agrees at 12 bases. V dropped 2 bases and J dropped 4; count of bases not matched to a gene: 0. Germline CDR1 MNHNY, CDR2 SVGAGI (reference sequence). The CDR3 loop spans 15 amino acids. The CDR3, as DNA: TGTGCCAGCAGTTACCTAGCGGGGGGGTACAATGAGCAGTTCTTC. Translation: CASSYLAGGYNEQFF.

This clonotype showed up just a few times. V gene TRBV6-2 or TRBV6-3 combines with J gene TRBJ2-5; D tentatively fits TRBD1 or TRBD2 (5 bases each). Between the trimmed V and J ends, which lost 0 bases and 5 bases, there was a span of 16 bases. CDR3 size: 16 residues. CDR1 MNHEY and CDR2 SVGEGT come from the germline V gene. The CDR3 DNA reads as TGTGCCAGCAGTTACTCGAAGCAGGGACGGTGGGAGACCCAGTACTTC. As protein: CASSYSKQGRWETQYF.

This clonotype has only a few counts. This sequence joins TRBV4-1 and TRBJ1-4, with D possibly matching TRBD1 (5 bases). Germline V gene data show CDR1 as MGHRA and CDR2 as YSYEKL. The V end was cut by 2 bases, the J end by 0 bases, with 16 bases between. The CDR3 loop spans 18 amino acids. The CDR3 region has the DNA TGCGCCAGCAGCCAAAGGGGAAGGGCGAGAACAACTAATGAAAAACTGTTTTTT. Amino acid sequence: CASSQRGRARTTNEKLFF.

This clonotype was seen only a few times. The J gene is TRBJ2-5, the V gene TRBV10-3, with 7 nucleotides matching TRBD2. There are 16 residues in the CDR3. The V segment lost 8 bases and the J segment 1 base; nucleotides outside the gene matches: 13. Germline lookup yields CDR1 ENHRY and CDR2 SYGVKD. CDR3 DNA sequence: TGTGCCATCGGGCGGGGGAGCGGGTTACTCCAAGAGACCCAGTACTTC. This translates into CAIGRGSGLLQETQYF.